This TCR beta chain was retrieved from a study of CD8 T cells in Susac syndrome (dated by TCRdb to between 2019 and 2020). About the study as a whole: The study used repertoire sequencing to test whether antigen drove CD8+ T cell activation and differentiation in Susac syndrome. The clonality of the CD8+ T cell repertoire was compared across approximately 11 healthy donors, about 14 Susac syndrome patients and under 18 multiple sclerosis patients. Broad study findings and their caveats: The TCR sequencing and HLA analysis was acknowledged to have included a relatively small number of individuals.

The CDR3 runs 13 residues from the cysteine to the phenylalanine. Only the CDR3 DNA stays, 39 bases, in frame from base 1. From V the trimming removes 6 bases and from J it removes 3 bases, while the gene matches leave 3 bases of the junction unaccounted for. The germline V gene (reference sequence) provides CDR1 LNHNV and CDR2 YYDKDF. RNA was extracted using the RNeasy kit, and about 0.45 to 1 microgram was reverse transcribed with random hexamers. The immunoSEQ multiplex PCR assay, which covers 54 Vbeta and 13 Jbeta segments, was used to amplify TCR beta CDR3 regions. Bias from PCR amplification was corrected by using a synthetic template baseline for primer optimization and for computational correction. The authors' analysis ran thus. Reads were assigned to V, D and J genes according to IMGT and analyzed in immunoSEQ Analyzer, with only productive sequences retained. Clonality was calculated as one minus the Shannon entropy normalized by log2 of the number of productive unique sequences. Public and private clones were assessed among the 100 most prevalent clones of each patient and control. Susac-specific clones were defined as absent from healthy and MS cohorts, over a thousand published viral clones and other ImmuneACCESS disease sequences. TCRdb reprocessing: public reads trimmed at Q25 with fastp, clones called with MiXCR, in-frame beta chains kept. Rows matching on CDR3 protein sequence are summarized as one entry with the most common DNA and genes. The V and J calls, along with clone size, are taken from TCRdb and not from the paper's own processing. This sample is represented by some 70,000 distinct CDR3 sequences; approximately 93% of them were singletons. The biggest ten clones account for around 0.61% of the sample.

Peripheral blood CD8+ and CD4+ T cells from healthy donors, Susac syndrome patients and multiple sclerosis patients were profiled by high-throughput TCR beta sequencing. The multiple sclerosis controls were treatment-naive patients who had stable or active relapsing-remitting disease and met the revised McDonald criteria. CD8+ TEMRA cells were enriched by FACS, while bulk CD8+ and CD4+ T cells were purified by magnetic negative isolation. Blood was drawn into EDTA tubes, processed within 24 hours, and PBMCs were isolated by density gradient centrifugation. PBMCs intended for TCR sequencing were cryopreserved in liquid nitrogen and were subsequently thawed in a 37 degrees C water bath. Purity of sorted or isolated CD4+, CD8+ and CD8+ TEMRA cells was at least 90%. On this clonotype: Its antigen has not been determined. Per-nucleotide qualities are absent, and no much larger clonotype sits a single base away.

The TCR was taken from a human donor with multiple sclerosis. Recombination joined TRBV15 with TRBJ2-7; 9 of the junction bases match TRBD1. Sequencing input: CD8+ T cells from PBMCs. This receptor has the CDR3 CATRRTGDYEQYF. The nucleotide sequence reads TGTGCCACCAGACGGACAGGGGACTACGAGCAGTACTTC.